This T cell receptor (beta chain) was identified in a study of blood T cell repertoires in COVID-19. Study information: Sample material is recorded as cDNA or gDNA derived from T cells, B-cell-depleted T cells, or PBMCs.

The repertoire was sequenced with immunoSEQ multiplex PCR; TCRdb's copy has only in-frame clones and lacks some. The sample comprises approximately 450,000 clones, 70% to 90% of which are singletons, and over 1.5% rests with the top ten. The CDR3 loop spans 17 amino acids. Germline CDR1 is SGHTA and CDR2 is FQGNSA. The trim removed 4 bases at V and 3 bases at J, leaving 12 bases unmatched. V usage is TRBV7-2 and J usage is TRBJ2-5; 9 bases are a match to TRBD1. The TCR originated in a woman under 30 with acute COVID-19. Sequenced input: PBMCs or T cells enriched from blood (not recorded which). CDR3 amino acids: CASSWRFDRGREETQYF. The CDR3, as DNA: TGTGCCAGCAGCTGGAGGTTTGACAGGGGGAGAGAAGAGACCCAGTACTTC. The full variable domain, with the rest looked up from reference TRBV7-2 and TRBJ2-5, is GAGVSQSPSNKVTEKGKDVELRCDPISGHTALYWYRQSLGQGLEFLIYFQGNSAPDKSGLPSDRFSAERTGGSVSTLTIQRTQQEDSAVYLCASSWRFDRGREETQYFGPGTRLLVL.